This T cell receptor (beta chain) stems from a study of T cell responses to AZD1222 COVID-19 vaccine. Study overall: Second-dose intervals of approximately 4 or approximately 12 weeks were pooled.

Findings and limits, study-wide: Baseline antibody screening turned up just 6 or 7 seropositive AZD1222 recipients. Without day 14 samples, only post-peak T cell repertoires were studied. Rises in breadth and depth of Spike-specific TCRs came after two AZD1222 doses.

To note about this clone: What it binds is unknown.

Unmatched junction bases numbered 3, after V lost 5 bases and J lost 5 bases. Germline V CDR1 and CDR2: MNHNY, SVGAGI (reference sequence). The CDR3 is 12 amino acids. Profiling relied on immunoSEQ multiplex PCR, and the TCRdb table lists in-frame clones only, not all of them. Of some 150,000 clones in the sample, 88% were seen once. The sequence was collected from an adult in good health. Sample: peripheral blood, taken on day 0 of AZD1222 vaccination. This sequence joins TRBV6-6 and TRBJ2-7; TRBD2 agrees at 7 bases. The CDR3 sequence is CASSLAGDEQYF. Here the CDR3 DNA reads TGTGCCAGCAGTCTCGCGGGAGACGAGCAGTACTTC.